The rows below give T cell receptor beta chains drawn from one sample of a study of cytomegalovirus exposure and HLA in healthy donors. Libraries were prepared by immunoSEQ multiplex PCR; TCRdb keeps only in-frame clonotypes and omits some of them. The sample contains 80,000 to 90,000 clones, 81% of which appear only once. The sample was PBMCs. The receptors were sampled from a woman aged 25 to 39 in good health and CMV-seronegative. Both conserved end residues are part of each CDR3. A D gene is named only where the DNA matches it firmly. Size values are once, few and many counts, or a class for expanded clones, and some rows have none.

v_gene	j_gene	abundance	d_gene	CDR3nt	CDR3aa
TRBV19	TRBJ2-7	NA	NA	TGTGCCAGTAGTGAAGCGGGTTTCTCCTACGAGCAGTACTTC	CASSEAGFSYEQYF
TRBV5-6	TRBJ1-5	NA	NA	TGTGCCAGCAGCTCGACCAGGGGTGGCAATCAGCCCCAGCATTTT	CASSSTRGGNQPQHF
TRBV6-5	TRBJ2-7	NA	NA	TGTGCCAGCAGTCAAGCTAGGGGGACGCAGTACTTC	CASSQARGTQYF
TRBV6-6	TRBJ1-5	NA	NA	TGTGCCAGCAGTTACTCCAGGGACAATCAGCCCCAGCATTTT	CASSYSRDNQPQHF
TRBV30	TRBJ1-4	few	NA	TGTGCCTGGAGTGTAGGAGGCGAAAAACTGTTTTTT	CAWSVGGEKLFF
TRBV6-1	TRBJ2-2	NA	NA	TGTGCCAGCCGGGTTAAGGGGGGGACCGGGGAGCTGTTTTTT	CASRVKGGTGELFF
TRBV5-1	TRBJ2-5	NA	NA	TGCGCCAGCAGCCACCTGGGCCGGAGGGCCATCTGGGGGGAGACCCAGTACTTC	CASSHLGRRAIWGETQYF
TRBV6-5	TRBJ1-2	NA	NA	TGTGCCAGCAGTCCCGACAGCACGGGCTATGGCTACACCTTC	CASSPDSTGYGYTF
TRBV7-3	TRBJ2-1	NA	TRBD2	TGTGCCAGCAGCTGGAGCGGGAGGAGCTCCTACAATGAGCAGTTCTTC	CASSWSGRSSYNEQFF
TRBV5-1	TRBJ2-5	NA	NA	TGCGCCAGCAGCTTGGAGGGGGAGACCCAGTACTTC	CASSLEGETQYF
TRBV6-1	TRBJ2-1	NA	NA	TGTGCCAGCAGTGGACTAGACTACAATGAGCAGTTCTTC	CASSGLDYNEQFF
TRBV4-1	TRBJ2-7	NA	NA	TGCGCCAGCAGCCAAGATCATGGAGAGCCCTACTACGAGCAGTACTTC	CASSQDHGEPYYEQYF
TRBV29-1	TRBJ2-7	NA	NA	TGCAGCACCCACAGGGATGAGCAGTACTTC	CSTHRDEQYF
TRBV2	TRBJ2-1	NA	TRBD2	TGTGCCAGCCTGACTAGCGGTGGGCCCAATGAGCAGTTCTTC	CASLTSGGPNEQFF
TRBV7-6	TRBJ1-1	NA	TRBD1	TGTGCCAGCAGCTTAGATGTAGGGACAGGGAGTGAAGCTTTCTTT	CASSLDVGTGSEAFF
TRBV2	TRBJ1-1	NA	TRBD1	TGTGCCAGCAGTATGGGACAGCCGAACACTGAAGCTTTCTTT	CASSMGQPNTEAFF
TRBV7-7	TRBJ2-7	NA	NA	TGTGCTAGCAGCTTAGGTGACAGCACCTACGAGCAGTACTTC	CASSLGDSTYEQYF
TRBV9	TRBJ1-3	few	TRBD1	TGTGCCAGCAGCCCCGCGGACAGGCGTTTCTCTGGAAACACCATATATTTT	CASSPADRRFSGNTIYF
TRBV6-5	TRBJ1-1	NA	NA	TGTGCCAGCAGTTACGCAGGGTCGTCGGCTGAAGCTTTCTTT	CASSYAGSSAEAFF
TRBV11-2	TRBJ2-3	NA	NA	TGTGCCAGCAGCCTCCTATACACAGATACGCAGTATTTT	CASSLLYTDTQYF
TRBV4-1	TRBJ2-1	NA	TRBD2	TGCGCCAGCAGCCTACTAGCGGGAGGCCCCAATGAGCAGTTCTTC	CASSLLAGGPNEQFF
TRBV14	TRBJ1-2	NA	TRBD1	TGTGCCAGCAGCTCCGGGACAGGGGTATATGGCTACACCTTC	CASSSGTGVYGYTF
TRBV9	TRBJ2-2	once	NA	TGTGCCAGCAGCGTCGCCCGTCTCACGGGAACAACGAACACCGGGGAGCTGTTTTTT	CASSVARLTGTTNTGELFF
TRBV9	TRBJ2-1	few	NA	TGTGCCAGCAGCGTAGAGGTAGCGTCCTACAATGAGCAGTTCTTC	CASSVEVASYNEQFF
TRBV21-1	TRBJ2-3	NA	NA	TGTGCCAGCAGGGACAGGGGCACAGATACGCAGTATTTT	CASRDRGTDTQYF
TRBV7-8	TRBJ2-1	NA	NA	TGTGCCAGCAGCTTTGGAAGACGGGGTCACTCCTACAATGAGCAGTTCTTC	CASSFGRRGHSYNEQFF
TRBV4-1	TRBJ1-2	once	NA	TGCGCCAGCAGCCGAGGGGGGGGCTCGTCACCTGGCTACACCTTC	CASSRGGGSSPGYTF
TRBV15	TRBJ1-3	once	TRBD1	TGTGCCACCAGCGCAGGGACAGCCTCTGGAAACACCATATATTTT	CATSAGTASGNTIYF
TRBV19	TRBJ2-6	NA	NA	TGTGCCAGTCGGAACAGGGTTGGGGCCAACGTCCTGACTTTC	CASRNRVGANVLTF
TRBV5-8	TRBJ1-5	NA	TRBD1	TGTGCCAGCAGCTTGGGGGACAGGGTGGGACAGCCCCAGCATTTT	CASSLGDRVGQPQHF
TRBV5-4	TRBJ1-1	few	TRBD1	TGTGCCAGCAGCATGATCACCACCCGACAGGGGGCGAGAGCTTTCTTT	CASSMITTRQGARAFF
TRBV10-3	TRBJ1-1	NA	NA	TGTGCCATCTCCCTGGGGGCGAAGAACACTGAAGCTTTCTTT	CAISLGAKNTEAFF
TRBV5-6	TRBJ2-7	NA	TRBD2	TGTGCCAGCAGCGGACTAGCGGGAGGGCCTTACGAGCAGTACTTC	CASSGLAGGPYEQYF
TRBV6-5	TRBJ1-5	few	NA	TGTGCCAGCAGTTGGACCGGGACTCAAAATCAGCCCCAGCATTTT	CASSWTGTQNQPQHF
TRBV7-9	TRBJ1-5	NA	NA	TGTTCCAGCAGCCGTGGGGCAGACCCCAATCAGCCCCAGCATTTT	CSSSRGADPNQPQHF
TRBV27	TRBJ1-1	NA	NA	TGTGCCAGCAGTCTAACCCGGGGAGGGACAACTGAAGCTTTCTTT	CASSLTRGGTTEAFF
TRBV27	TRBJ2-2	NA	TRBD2	TGTGCCAGCAGAACCATCGGACTAGCGGGAGGGGGGCCGAAAGGGGAGCTGTTTTTT	CASRTIGLAGGGPKGELFF
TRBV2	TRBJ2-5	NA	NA	TGTGCCAGCGGGTTACAGGGCAGCCAAGAGACCCAGTACTTC	CASGLQGSQETQYF
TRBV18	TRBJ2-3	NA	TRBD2	TGTGCCAGCTCGCGAATGGGAGCGGGAGTTCCAGATACGCAGTATTTT	CASSRMGAGVPDTQYF
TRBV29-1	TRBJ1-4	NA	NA	TGCAGCGTTGACGAGGGAGGCAGTGAAAAACTGTTTTTT	CSVDEGGSEKLFF
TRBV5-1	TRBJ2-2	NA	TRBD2	TGCGCCAGCAGCTTGAGGCGGGAGGAGGTCGGGGAGCTGTTTTTT	CASSLRREEVGELFF
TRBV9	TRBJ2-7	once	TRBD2	TGTGCCAGCAGCGTGGGGACTAGCGGCCTGTACGAGCAGTACTTC	CASSVGTSGLYEQYF
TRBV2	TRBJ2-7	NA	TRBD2	TGTGCCAGCAGTGGGGGACTAGCGGCCTCCTACGAGCAGTACTTC	CASSGGLAASYEQYF
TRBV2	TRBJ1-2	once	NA	TGTGCCAGCAGTGAAGAGGCGGGGCGGAGGGGCTACACCTTC	CASSEEAGRRGYTF
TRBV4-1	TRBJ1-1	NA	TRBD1	TGCGCCAGCAGGCCTTTGGGACAGCAAGAAGCTTTCTTT	CASRPLGQQEAFF
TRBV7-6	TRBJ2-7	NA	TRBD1	TGTGCCAGCAGCTTAGGCGGACAGGAAATGGAACAGTACTTC	CASSLGGQEMEQYF
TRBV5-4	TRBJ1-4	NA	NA	TGTGCCAGCAGCTTGGGATCGGTGGGGCCCCCTAATGAAAAACTGTTTTTT	CASSLGSVGPPNEKLFF